The 4 T cell receptor beta chains given below trace back to one sample, sequenced in a study of cytomegalovirus exposure and HLA in healthy donors. Use of 60 Vbeta and 13 Jbeta primers characterized the PCR. The method was immunoSEQ multiplex PCR; TCRdb's version includes in-frame clones alone and lacks a portion of them. The listing records about 200,000 clones. Input material: PBMCs. These receptors were taken from a girl between 2 and 10 years old in good health and CMV-seropositive.

The chain carries TRBV11-3 and TRBJ2-1, with TRBD2 as a possible D gene (5 bases). The CDR3 has 17 amino acids. V shed 1 base and J shed 0 bases, with 13 bases lying between them. The germline gives CDR1 SGHNT, CDR2 YENEEA. The CDR3 DNA reads TGTGCCAGCAGCTTAGTCCTCTCGGGAAGCTCCTACAATGAGCAGTTCTTC. As protein: CASSLVLSGSSYNEQFF.

This chain uses TRBV5-4 with TRBJ2-6; tentative D call: TRBD1 (5 bases). Deletions cut 4 bases from V and 0 bases from J, with 17 bases between. CDR3 length: 18 residues. Germline values: CDR1 SGHNT, CDR2 YYREEE (reference sequence). For the CDR3, the DNA is TGTGCCAGCAGCCTATACAGGTTAGGCCTCTCTGGGGCCAACGTCCTGACTTTC. It translates to CASSLYRLGLSGANVLTF.

V is TRBV10-3 and J is TRBJ1-2, with a tentative D call TRBD1 (5 bases). V lost 11 bases, J lost 7 bases, and 23 bases lay in between. The CDR3 runs to 14 residues. Germline assignment: CDR1 ENHRY and CDR2 SYGVKD. CDR3 protein: CAVGGGPGSGGYTF. The CDR3 coding sequence is TGTGCCGTGGGGGGGGGTCCAGGGTCCGGTGGCTACACCTTC.

This chain joins TRBV5-1 and TRBJ2-7; 11 bases agree with TRBD2. V gave up 1 base and J gave up 2 bases; unmatched junction bases: 2. CDR3 length equals 15 residues. Per the germline V gene, CDR1 is SGHRS and CDR2 is YFSETQ. For the CDR3, the DNA is TGCGCCAGCAGCTTGATAGCGGGAGGGCCCTACGAGCAGTACTTC. This gives the protein CASSLIAGGPYEQYF.